This entry lists 9 T cell receptor beta chains sequenced from one sample in a study of shared clonotypes between healthy human individuals. TCRdb keeps only in-frame clones here, not all; method: immunoSEQ multiplex PCR. The sample records about 990,000 clones, around 82% being singletons. Sequencing was carried out using memory CD4+ T cells from PBMCs. Subset of the sample: CD45RA-negative fraction. The receptors derive from a man younger than 35 in good health. Some clones in this sample may be carry-over from other donors' samples.

This clone was seen a single time. This sequence joins TRBV6-1 and TRBJ1-1; 8 positions agree with TRBD1. This CDR3 comprises 15 residues. CDR1 and CDR2 from the germline V gene are MNHNS and SASEGT. Trimming took 2 bases from V and 5 from J; bases not matched to a gene: 7. In nucleotides, the CDR3 is TGTGCCAGCAGTGAACCCGACAGGGGCTTAACTGAAGCTTTCTTT. This sequence encodes CASSEPDRGLTEAFF.

There are a few counts of this clone. The chain combines TRBV23-1 with TRBJ2-7; 7 positions agree with TRBD1. TRBV23-1 is flagged as an ORF with uncertain function. This CDR3 region has 17 residues. The ends lost 3 bases at V and 0 bases at J; junction bases unmatched: 11. The CDR3 region is CASSQVGGSSSSYEQYF. The CDR3, as DNA: TGCGCCAGCAGTCAGGTAGGGGGCAGCTCCAGCTCCTACGAGCAGTACTTC.

This clone came up a few times. The sample carries other DNA sequences with the same CDR3. The chain joins TRBV9 to TRBJ2-1; D gene unclear. CDR3 size: 15 residues. Looked up from germline, CDR1 is SGDLS and CDR2 is YYNGEE. Trimming stripped 0 bases from V and 0 bases from J, with 7 bases between. CDR3: CASSVASASYNEQFF. CDR3 nucleotide sequence: TGTGCCAGCAGCGTAGCCTCCGCCTCCTACAATGAGCAGTTCTTC.

The chain combines TRBV10-1 with TRBJ2-3; unclear D gene. Trimming stripped 0 bases from V and 1 base from J, with 8 bases between. CDR1 and CDR2 (germline): WNHNN, SYGVQD (reference sequence). CDR3 length: 15 amino acids. DNA for the CDR3: TGCGCCAGCAGTGAGTCCGGTAGAGGCACAGATACGCAGTATTTT. Protein sequence: CASSESGRGTDTQYF.

The rearrangement links TRBV18 to TRBJ1-3, with TRBD1 matching 8 bases. The germline gives CDR1 KGHSH, CDR2 LQKENI. The V segment lost 4 bases and the J segment 2 bases; nucleotides outside the gene matches: 10. CDR3 length: 17 amino acids. The CDR3 reads CASSQTPGGATGNTIYF. As DNA, the CDR3 is TGTGCCAGCTCACAGACTCCAGGGGGCGCGACTGGAAACACCATATATTTT.

The V gene is TRBV5-1, the J gene TRBJ2-5; D gene unclear. Trimming took 4 bases from V and 4 from J, leaving 14 bases between them. Germline values: CDR1 SGHRS, CDR2 YFSETQ. The CDR3 is 14 amino acids. The CDR3 sequence: CASSPLPGRETQYF. The CDR3 nucleotides are TGCGCCAGCAGCCCCCTCCCTGGAAGAGAGACCCAGTACTTC. Full variable domain (remainder filled in from reference TRBV5-1 and TRBJ2-5): KAGVTQTPRYLIKTRGQQVTLSCSPISGHRSVSWYQQTPGQGLQFLFEYFSETQRNKGNFPGRFSGRQFSNSRSEMNVSTLELGDSALYLCASSPLPGRETQYFGPGTRLLVL.

A word on this clone: A far bigger clonotype differs at one base, so this is likely a read error. This sequence joins TRBV30 and TRBJ2-2, with TRBD2 matching over 12 bases. The CDR3 runs to 16 residues. Germline CDR1 and CDR2: GTSNPN and SVGIG (reference sequence). CDR3 coding DNA: TGTGCCTGGGGAGGCGGACTAGCGGGGTCGAACGGGGAGCCGTTTTTT. Translating it yields CAWGGGLAGSNGEPFF.

J is TRBJ2-3 and V is TRBV6-5; 11 bases map to TRBD2. V shed 7 bases, J shed 3 bases, and the junction held 6 bases outside the gene matches. Germline-derived CDR1 and CDR2 are MNHEY and SVGAGI. This CDR3 spans 15 amino acids. This CDR3 is CASTLAGGLTDTQYF. Here the CDR3 DNA reads TGTGCCAGCACCCTAGCGGGAGGTTTGACAGATACGCAGTATTTT.

The V and J genes are TRBV6-5 and TRBJ2-7, with D tentatively TRBD1 (5 bases). V shed 6 bases and J shed 1 base, with 16 bases lying between them. CDR3 size: 15 residues. Germline V gene data show CDR1 as MNHEY and CDR2 as SVGAGI. Written as DNA, the CDR3 is TGTGCCAGCAGCCCCCTTGGGGCCCTATCCTACGAGCAGTACTTC. Its protein product is CASSPLGALSYEQYF.